Listed below are T cell receptor beta chains from one sample, sequenced in a study of blood T cells in healthy people across ages. TCRdb reprocessed the 5' RACE reads via MiXCR and lists one record per CDR3 protein. The table lists hundreds of thousands of distinct CDR3 sequences, approximately 48% of them singletons. What was sequenced was blood. These receptors all come from a man in his 60s in good health. CDR3s include the opening cysteine and the closing phenylalanine or tryptophan. The D gene is left open where the match is weak. Clone size is not always given. Where it is, it says once, few, many or a class for expanded clones.

D: -
V: TRBV6-2/TRBV6-3
J: TRBJ1-2
size: few
DNA: TGTGCCAGCACCAGGGACGGCTATGGCTACACCTTC
CDR3: CASTRDGYGYTF

D: -
V: TRBV12-3/TRBV12-4
J: TRBJ1-5
size: few
DNA: TGTGCCAGCAGTTTAGCAGAATATCAGCCCCAGCATTTT
CDR3: CASSLAEYQPQHF

D: -
V: TRBV25-1
J: TRBJ2-6
size: -
DNA: TGTGCCAGCAGTGTACATGACTCTGGGGCCAACGTCCTGACTTTC
CDR3: CASSVHDSGANVLTF

D: TRBD1
V: TRBV4-1
J: TRBJ2-1
size: few
DNA: TGCGCCAGCAGCCTCCCCCCGCCAGGGGGCGCCTACAATGAGCAGTTCTTC
CDR3: CASSLPPPGGAYNEQFF

D: -
V: TRBV4-1
J: TRBJ2-5
size: -
DNA: TGCGCCAGCAGCCAAGATGCAGGGCGGGAGACCCAGTACTTC
CDR3: CASSQDAGRETQYF

D: -
V: TRBV9
J: TRBJ2-3
size: -
DNA: TGTGCCAGCAGCCCCCTCCCACGGGGGGATACGCAGTATTTT
CDR3: CASSPLPRGDTQYF

D: -
V: TRBV20-1
J: TRBJ1-2
size: few
DNA: TGCAGTGCTATCAGTCGGGGGGTCTATGGCTACACCTTC
CDR3: CSAISRGVYGYTF

D: -
V: TRBV7-2
J: TRBJ1-5
size: -
DNA: TGTGCCAGCAGCTTCACACGGCTCAATCAGCCCCAGCATTTT
CDR3: CASSFTRLNQPQHF

D: -
V: TRBV6-1
J: TRBJ2-5
size: once
DNA: TGTGCCAGCAGTCCTAGCGTGAAACAAAAGGAGACCCAGTACTTC
CDR3: CASSPSVKQKETQYF

D: -
V: TRBV7-2
J: TRBJ2-2
size: -
DNA: TGTGCCAGCAGCTTAGAGGCCCGTTCGAACACCGGGGAGCTGTTTTTT
CDR3: CASSLEARSNTGELFF

D: -
V: TRBV18
J: TRBJ2-5
size: -
DNA: TGTGCCAGCTCACCACTGAGGGGTGGAGAGACCCAGTACTTC
CDR3: CASSPLRGGETQYF

D: -
V: TRBV10-3
J: TRBJ2-7
size: many
DNA: TGTGCCATCAAACGGGTTAGCTACGAGCAGTACTTC
CDR3: CAIKRVSYEQYF

D: -
V: TRBV20-1
J: TRBJ2-7
size: -
DNA: TGCAGTGCTAGAGATAGTGAGGGCGGTGGCGAGCAGTACTTC
CDR3: CSARDSEGGGEQYF

D: TRBD1
V: TRBV4-2
J: TRBJ2-7
size: -
DNA: TGTGCCAGCAGCCAAGCTGGGACAGGGATTTTTTACGAGCAGTACTTC
CDR3: CASSQAGTGIFYEQYF

D: -
V: TRBV29-1
J: TRBJ2-7
size: -
DNA: TGCAGCGTTCTCGTATGGAGCTACGAGCAGTACTTC
CDR3: CSVLVWSYEQYF

D: -
V: TRBV5-1
J: TRBJ2-7
size: -
DNA: TGCGCCAGCAGCGTGGATAGTTTCTACGAGCAGTACTTC
CDR3: CASSVDSFYEQYF

D: TRBD2
V: TRBV6-2/TRBV6-3
J: TRBJ2-7
size: -
DNA: TGTGCCAGCAACAAGGGACTAGCGGGGTACAATGAGCAGTACTTC
CDR3: CASNKGLAGYNEQYF

D: -
V: TRBV6-5
J: TRBJ2-4
size: -
DNA: TGTGCCAGCAGAACAAGCACCCAGGGGTACATTCAGTACTTC
CDR3: CASRTSTQGYIQYF

D: -
V: TRBV20-1
J: TRBJ1-2
size: few
DNA: TGCAGTGCTAGAGATCGAGGCAGGGTCAATGGCTACACCTTC
CDR3: CSARDRGRVNGYTF

D: -
V: TRBV6-1
J: TRBJ1-3
size: -
DNA: TGTGCCACACGACAGGGAAACACCATATATTTT
CDR3: CATRQGNTIYF

D: -
V: TRBV12-3/TRBV12-4
J: TRBJ2-4
size: many
DNA: TGTGCCAGCAGTTTTCGGGGGCCGGGCCCGCTAGCCAAAAACATTCAGTACTTC
CDR3: CASSFRGPGPLAKNIQYF

D: -
V: TRBV4-3
J: TRBJ2-7
size: -
DNA: TGCGCCAGCAGCCAAGATAATAGGGAGAGCTCCTACGAGCAGTACTTC
CDR3: CASSQDNRESSYEQYF

D: -
V: TRBV20-1
J: TRBJ2-7
size: -
DNA: TGCAGTGACGGGACCTACGGGCAGTACTTC
CDR3: CSDGTYGQYF

D: TRBD2
V: TRBV20-1
J: TRBJ2-1
size: -
DNA: TGCAGTGCTACCCCGGGCGGGGGCTACAATGAGCAGTTCTTC
CDR3: CSATPGGGYNEQFF

D: -
V: TRBV21-1
J: TRBJ2-7
size: once
DNA: TGTGCCAGCCTATCCCCGGGGGACAGTTATCCGCGGGAGGTCTACGAGCAGTACTTC
CDR3: CASLSPGDSYPREVYEQYF

D: TRBD2
V: TRBV7-8
J: TRBJ2-1
size: -
DNA: TGTGCCAGCAGCTTAGTCATTCAGTTTCTAGCGGGGGAAAGCTCCTACAATGAGCAGTTCTTC
CDR3: CASSLVIQFLAGESSYNEQFF

D: -
V: TRBV6-1
J: TRBJ2-2
size: many
DNA: TGTGCCAGCAGTGAGACAGGCTTCAGCACCGGGGAGCTGTTTTTT
CDR3: CASSETGFSTGELFF

D: TRBD2
V: TRBV28
J: TRBJ2-1
size: few
DNA: TGTGCCAGCAGTTGGCTAGCGGGGGGGCCAAATGAGCAGTTCTTC
CDR3: CASSWLAGGPNEQFF

D: -
V: TRBV6-2/TRBV6-3
J: TRBJ2-5
size: -
DNA: TGTGCCAGCAGTTACCCGGACATGGAGGAGACCCAGTACTTC
CDR3: CASSYPDMEETQYF

D: TRBD1
V: TRBV4-3
J: TRBJ2-1
size: -
DNA: TGCGCCAGCAGCCAACCAGGACAGGGAGGAGGTGAGCAGTTCTTC
CDR3: CASSQPGQGGGEQFF

D: -
V: TRBV4-3
J: TRBJ1-2
size: few
DNA: TGCGCCAGCAGCCAAGATACCCCTTTGGGGGTGGGGGCCTATGGCTACACCTTC
CDR3: CASSQDTPLGVGAYGYTF

D: TRBD1
V: TRBV19
J: TRBJ2-7
size: few
DNA: TGTGCCAGTAGTCAACAGGGGTTGTACGAGCAGTACTTC
CDR3: CASSQQGLYEQYF

D: TRBD1
V: TRBV20-1
J: TRBJ1-6
size: -
DNA: TGCAGTGCTAGATCAGGACAGGGAAATTCACCCCTCCACTTT
CDR3: CSARSGQGNSPLHF

D: TRBD1
V: TRBV20-1
J: TRBJ2-5
size: -
DNA: TGCAGTGCTACCCTCTCCGAGGGGGCGACCAATGAGCAGTACTTC
CDR3: CSATLSEGATNEQYF

D: -
V: TRBV5-4
J: TRBJ2-1
size: -
DNA: TGTGCTAGCAGCCCAATCGCTAACAATGAGCAGTTCTTC
CDR3: CASSPIANNEQFF

D: -
V: TRBV20-1
J: TRBJ2-1
size: -
DNA: TGCAGTGCTATCCAGGACGGATTCTACAATGAGCAGTTCTTC
CDR3: CSAIQDGFYNEQFF

D: -
V: TRBV27
J: TRBJ2-7
size: -
DNA: TGTGCCAGCAGTTTATCTACTAGCTATAACGAGCAGTACTTC
CDR3: CASSLSTSYNEQYF

D: TRBD1
V: TRBV12-3/TRBV12-4
J: TRBJ2-1
size: -
DNA: TGTGCCAGCAGTCAGACCGGGACAGTCAACTACGAGCAGTTCTTC
CDR3: CASSQTGTVNYEQFF

D: -
V: TRBV29-1
J: TRBJ2-3
size: -
DNA: TGCAGCGTTTTGTTCAGCACAGATACGCAGTATTTT
CDR3: CSVLFSTDTQYF

D: -
V: TRBV13
J: TRBJ2-7
size: -
DNA: TGTGCCAGCAGCTCTTTGAGAGCCCCGGGACTCGGAATAGTAGAGCAGTACTTC
CDR3: CASSSLRAPGLGIVEQYF

D: TRBD1
V: TRBV4-1
J: TRBJ2-7
size: -
DNA: TGCGCCAGCAGCCAAGGGGGACAGGTCCCCTACGAGCAGTACTTC
CDR3: CASSQGGQVPYEQYF

D: TRBD1
V: TRBV2
J: TRBJ1-1
size: once
DNA: TGTGCCAGCAGTGAAGACAGGGGTCGAAACACTGAAGCTTTCTTT
CDR3: CASSEDRGRNTEAFF

D: TRBD1
V: TRBV15
J: TRBJ2-7
size: few
DNA: TGTGCCACCAGCTTCGACAGGGCTAATACCTACGAGCAGTACTTC
CDR3: CATSFDRANTYEQYF

D: TRBD2
V: TRBV2
J: TRBJ2-1
size: -
DNA: TGTGCCAGCATGCTAGCGGGGGAGGAGCAGTTCTTC
CDR3: CASMLAGEEQFF

D: -
V: TRBV6-5
J: TRBJ1-3
size: -
DNA: TGTGCCACTTCAGGGTCTGGAAACACCATATATTTT
CDR3: CATSGSGNTIYF

D: -
V: TRBV28
J: TRBJ2-7
size: few
DNA: TGTGCCAGCAGTTTCTGGAATTACGAGCAGTACTTC
CDR3: CASSFWNYEQYF

D: -
V: TRBV6-1
J: TRBJ1-2
size: few
DNA: TGTGCCAGCAGGAACATAAGGGCTAACTATGGCTACACCTTC
CDR3: CASRNIRANYGYTF

D: -
V: TRBV7-8
J: TRBJ2-5
size: -
DNA: TGTGCCAGCAGCCTGTGGCGGGGACTGGGGGAGACCCAGTACTTC
CDR3: CASSLWRGLGETQYF